The TCR beta chain under discussion was sequenced for a study of T-cell memory formation after mild COVID-19. Constant-segment primers were used for 5'RACE, and the resulting TCR alpha and TCR beta cDNA libraries carried sample barcodes and UMIs. TCRdb analysed the 5' RACE reads with MiXCR anew, one entry per CDR3 protein. The sample consists of roughly 380,000 distinct CDR3 sequences, 25% to 30% of them appearing once. In its sample, this clonotype was seen a few times. Sequences were obtained from PBMCs or a T cell subset sorted from them (not recorded which). The TCR was taken from an adult woman who had mild COVID-19 (a few samples of this study predate the infection). Cell type and time point are not known.

Here the CDR3 DNA reads TGTGCCAGCAGCTCGGATCACAATGAGCAGTTCTTC. It is translated as CASSSDHNEQFF. The genes are TRBV7-9 and TRBJ2-1; no clear D. Trimming took off 4 bases at V and 5 bases at J, with 6 bases between the two ends. The CDR3 runs 12 residues. Germline assignment: CDR1 SEHNR and CDR2 FQNEAQ (reference sequence).